Shown below are 2 T cell receptor beta chains from a single sample sequenced in a study of blood T cells in healthy people across ages (dated by TCRdb to between 2015 and 2016). The library was generated by 5' RACE. Sequencing was carried out with an Illumina HiSeq 2500. A second 7 to 11 cycle PCR used a sample-barcoded 5' primer and a J-beta primer mix. Using fastp trimming at Q25 and MiXCR clonotype assembly, TCRdb reanalyzed the public sequencing data and kept in-frame beta chains. Each entry is one CDR3 protein sequence, shown with its most common DNA and genes. Here the sample has about 1.8 million distinct CDR3 sequences; 40% to 55% occur a single time. Less than 2.5% of the sample lies in the top ten. The sample comprised blood. All receptors derive from a woman in her thirties or forties in good health.

As regards this clonotype: Without the conserved terminal phenylalanine or tryptophan, this CDR3 likely stems from a read error. This chain uses TRBV27 with TRBJ2-3, with D hard to call. The CDR3 extends over 11 amino acids. CDR1 and CDR2 from the germline V gene are MNHEY and SMNVEV (reference sequence). V lost 6 bases and J lost 3, with 4 bases in between. DNA of the CDR3: TGTGCCAGCAGGCAGACAGATACGCAGTATTCT. Its protein product is CASRQTDTQYS.

The chain couples TRBV7-2 to TRBJ2-1; 7 bases match TRBD1. V shed 3 bases and J 7 bases; nucleotides not matched to a gene: 9. Germline CDR1 is SGHTA and CDR2 is FQGNSA. The CDR3 spans 15 residues. This CDR3 reads CASSLTGSNRNEQFF. CDR3 bases: TGTGCCAGCAGCTTGACAGGGTCTAATAGGAATGAGCAGTTCTTC.